This T cell receptor (beta chain) was observed in a study of OX40 agonist ivuxolimab in advanced cancers. The germline gives CDR1 KGHSH, CDR2 LQKENI. This CDR3 is built from 15 residues. V gave up 5 bases and J gave up 6 bases; unmatched junction bases: 9. Profiling relied on immunoSEQ multiplex PCR, and the TCRdb table lists in-frame clones only, not all of them. The table has around 76,000 clones, around four fifths seen once. The timepoints at which blood was sampled were baseline, cycle 4 day 1, and cycle 7 day 1. The chain carries TRBV18 and TRBJ2-1; 8 positions match TRBD1. This specimen consisted of CD4+ or CD8+ T cells sorted from blood, obtained in a trial of the OX40 agonist ivuxolimab. The sequence was obtained from an adult with an advanced solid tumor such as melanoma, head and neck, liver or kidney cancer. In DNA, the CDR3 is TGTGCCAGCTCATCGGACAGGGAGGTTGGCAATGAGCAGTTCTTC. This encodes CASSSDREVGNEQFF.